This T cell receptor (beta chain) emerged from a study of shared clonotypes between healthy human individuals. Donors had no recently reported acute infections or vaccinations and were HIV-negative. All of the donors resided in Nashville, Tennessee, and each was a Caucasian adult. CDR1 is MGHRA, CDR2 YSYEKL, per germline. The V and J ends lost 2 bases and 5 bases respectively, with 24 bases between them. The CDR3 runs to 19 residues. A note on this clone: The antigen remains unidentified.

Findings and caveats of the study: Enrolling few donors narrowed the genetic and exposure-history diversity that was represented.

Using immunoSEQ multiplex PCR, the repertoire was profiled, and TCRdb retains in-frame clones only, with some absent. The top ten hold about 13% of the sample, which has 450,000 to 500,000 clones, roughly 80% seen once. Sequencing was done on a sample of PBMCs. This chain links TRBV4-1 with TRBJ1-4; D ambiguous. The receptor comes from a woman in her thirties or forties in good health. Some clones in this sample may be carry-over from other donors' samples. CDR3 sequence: CASSQQIVASPVENEKLFF. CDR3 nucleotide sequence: TGCGCCAGCAGCCAACAGATAGTTGCATCCCCAGTAGAGAATGAAAAACTGTTTTTT.